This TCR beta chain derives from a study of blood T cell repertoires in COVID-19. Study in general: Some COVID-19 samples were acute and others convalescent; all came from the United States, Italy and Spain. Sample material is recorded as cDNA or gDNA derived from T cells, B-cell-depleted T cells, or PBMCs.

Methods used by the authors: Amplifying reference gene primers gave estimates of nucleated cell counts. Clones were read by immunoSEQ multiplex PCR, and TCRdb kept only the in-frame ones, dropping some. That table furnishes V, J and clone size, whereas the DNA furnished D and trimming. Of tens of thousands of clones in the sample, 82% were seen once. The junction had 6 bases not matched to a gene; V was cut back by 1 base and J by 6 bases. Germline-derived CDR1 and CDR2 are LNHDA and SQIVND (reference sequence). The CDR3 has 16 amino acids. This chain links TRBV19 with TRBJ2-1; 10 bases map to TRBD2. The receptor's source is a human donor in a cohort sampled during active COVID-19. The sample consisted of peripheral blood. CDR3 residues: CASSIVILAGSNEQFF. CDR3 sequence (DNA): TGTGCCAGTAGTATAGTAATACTAGCGGGGTCCAATGAGCAGTTCTTC.